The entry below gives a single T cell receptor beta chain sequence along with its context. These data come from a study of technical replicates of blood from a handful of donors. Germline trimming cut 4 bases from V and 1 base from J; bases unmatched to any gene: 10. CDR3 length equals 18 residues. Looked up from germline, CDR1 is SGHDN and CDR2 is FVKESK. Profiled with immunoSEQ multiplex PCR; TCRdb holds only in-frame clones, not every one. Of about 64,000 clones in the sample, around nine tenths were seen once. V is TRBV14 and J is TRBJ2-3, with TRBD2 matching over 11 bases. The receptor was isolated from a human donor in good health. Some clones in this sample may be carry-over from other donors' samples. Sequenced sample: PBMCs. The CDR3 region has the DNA TGTGCCAGCAGCCCGATTAGCGGGAGGGTAGTTGGCACAGATACGCAGTATTTT. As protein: CASSPISGRVVGTDTQYF.